The 14 T cell receptor beta chains given below trace back to one sample, sequenced in a study of T cells after yellow fever vaccination. In TCRdb, the 5' RACE reads were re-called with MiXCR into one record per CDR3 protein. The sample consists of about 60,000 distinct CDR3 sequences, around 7% of them appearing once. This specimen was CD8+ T cells sorted from PBMCs, taken on the day of the first yellow fever vaccination. Receptor source: a man younger than 35 who received the YFV17D yellow fever vaccine.

This clonotype was found a few times. This sequence joins TRBV7-8 and TRBJ1-1, with no clear D. Germline CDR1 SGHVS, CDR2 FQNEAQ. Trimming took 4 bases from V and 1 from J, leaving 19 bases between them. This CDR3 is built from 17 residues. For the CDR3, the DNA is TGTGCCAGCAGCTCCACGAACGCAGGAGAGGGGAACACTGAAGCTTTCTTT. Translated: CASSSTNAGEGNTEAFF.

This clonotype occurred many times. The chain combines TRBV5-1 with TRBJ1-1; no firm D call. Deletions cut 3 bases from V and 1 base from J, with 16 bases between. There are 16 residues in the CDR3. Germline CDR1 and CDR2: SGHRS and YFSETQ. This CDR3 is CASSSHNQGANTEAFF. CDR3 DNA: TGCGCCAGCAGCTCGCACAACCAAGGTGCGAACACTGAAGCTTTCTTT.

This clonotype showed up just a few times. The chain joins TRBV5-1 to TRBJ1-6; D not certain. Trimming stripped 2 bases from V and 8 bases from J, with 11 bases between. CDR1 and CDR2 from the germline V gene are SGHRS and YFSETQ. CDR3 length: 14 residues. The CDR3 sequence: CASSLAALDSPLHF. As DNA, the CDR3 is TGCGCCAGCAGCTTAGCAGCCCTGGATTCACCCCTCCACTTT. Supplemented by reference TRBV5-1 and TRBJ1-6, the full variable domain reads KAGVTQTPRYLIKTRGQQVTLSCSPISGHRSVSWYQQTPGQGLQFLFEYFSETQRNKGNFPGRFSGRQFSNSRSEMNVSTLELGDSALYLCASSLAALDSPLHFGNGTRLTVT.

This clonotype came up many times. In DNA form, the CDR3 reads TGCGCCAGCAGCTTGGCCCTTGGGGTAGAGGGGAGCGAGCAGTACTTC. Its translation is CASSLALGVEGSEQYF. This chain links TRBV5-1 with TRBJ2-7; D tentatively fits TRBD1 or TRBD2 (5 bases each). The CDR3 covers 16 residues. V was clipped by 0 bases and J by 6 bases, with 19 bases between them. Germline values: CDR1 SGHRS, CDR2 YFSETQ.

This clonotype was detected a few times. The rearrangement joins TRBV5-5 to TRBJ1-1; D unresolved. Looked up from germline, CDR1 is SGHKS and CDR2 is YYEKEE (reference sequence). This CDR3 is built from 14 residues. Trimming stripped 0 bases from V and 4 bases from J, with 10 bases between. CDR3 region: CASSLGGLRTEAFF. Written as DNA, the CDR3 is TGTGCCAGCAGCTTGGGTGGTCTACGCACTGAAGCTTTCTTT.

This clonotype appeared many times. The genes are TRBV27 and TRBJ1-2; no reliable D call. This CDR3 is 13 amino acids long. Trimming took off 6 bases at V and 2 bases at J, with 10 bases between the two ends. Germline values: CDR1 MNHEY, CDR2 SMNVEV (reference sequence). CDR3 region: CASSLEANYGYTF. CDR3 nucleotide sequence: TGTGCCAGCAGCCTCGAAGCGAACTATGGCTACACCTTC.

This clonotype was detected many times. This chain links TRBV7-9 with TRBJ2-3, with D perhaps matching TRBD1 or TRBD2 (6 bases each). The CDR3 loop spans 16 amino acids. Trimming took 3 bases from V and 4 from J, leaving 17 bases between them. CDR1 SEHNR and CDR2 FQNEAQ come from the germline V gene (reference sequence). This CDR3 reads CASSFLTGARADTQYF. In DNA form, the CDR3 reads TGTGCCAGCAGCTTTTTAACGGGGGCCAGGGCAGATACGCAGTATTTT.

Regarding this clonotype: A read error may explain this, as a much larger clone is one base away. The CDR3 DNA follows: TGCGCCAGCAGCCAAGAGACCACCTACGAGCAGTACTTC. It codes for CASSQETTYEQYF. This chain links TRBV4-3 with TRBJ2-7; D gene ambiguous. Germline V gene lookup returns CDR1 LGHNA and CDR2 YSLEER. This CDR3 region has 13 residues. Trimming pared 0 bases from V and 2 bases from J, leaving 5 bases between.

This clonotype was counted a few times. The V and J genes are TRBV4-2 and TRBJ2-3; D unclear. The CDR3 length is 14 residues. V shed 1 base and J shed 6 bases, with 11 bases lying between them. Germline lookup yields CDR1 LGHNA and CDR2 YNFKEQ. The CDR3 is CASSQGLSLDTQYF. CDR3 in DNA: TGTGCCAGCAGCCAAGGCCTCTCACTGGATACGCAGTATTTT.

This clonotype was counted between two and nine times. This rearrangement joins TRBV5-6 to TRBJ2-1; D is possibly TRBD2 (7 bases). V lost 1 base, J lost 4 bases, and 15 bases lay in between. Germline V gene lookup returns CDR1 SGHDT and CDR2 YYEEEE. The CDR3 runs 16 residues. The CDR3 bases are TGTGCCAGCAGCTTGAGGGGGGGATCTACGTACAATGAGCAGTTCTTC. Protein sequence: CASSLRGGSTYNEQFF.

The chain couples TRBV20-1 to TRBJ1-1; TRBD1 is a possible D gene (5 bases). Trimming removed 1 base from V and 5 bases from J, with 20 bases in between. The CDR3 totals 16 residues. Germline V gene data show CDR1 as DFQATT and CDR2 as SNEGSKA (reference sequence). CDR3 protein: CSARASAGDAGTEAFF. CDR3 bases: TGCAGTGCTAGAGCGAGTGCCGGGGACGCTGGGACTGAAGCTTTCTTT.

This clonotype was counted between two and nine times. The V and J genes are TRBV7-8 and TRBJ2-1, with 9 nucleotides matching TRBD2. The CDR3 is made up of 15 amino acids. The ends lost 3 bases at V and 6 bases at J; junction bases unmatched: 6. Germline CDR1 SGHVS, CDR2 FQNEAQ. The CDR3 protein is CASSFSGTSTNEQFF. CDR3 in DNA: TGTGCCAGCAGCTTCTCCGGGACTAGCACCAATGAGCAGTTCTTC.

Many counts were recorded for this clonotype. The V gene is TRBV7-9, the J gene TRBJ1-5, with D perhaps matching TRBD1 (5 bases). From germline, CDR1 is SEHNR and CDR2 FQNEAQ (reference sequence). V lost 4 bases and J 5 bases, leaving 15 bases between the germline ends. The CDR3 totals 15 residues. This CDR3 is CASSSAGARDQPQHF. DNA for the CDR3: TGTGCCAGCAGCTCCGCCGGGGCGCGGGATCAGCCCCAGCATTTT. Complete variable domain (other parts from reference TRBV7-9 and TRBJ1-5): DTGVSQNPRHKITKRGQNVTFRCDPISEHNRLYWYRQTLGQGPEFLTYFQNEAQLEKSRLLSDRFSAERPKGSFSTLEIQRTEQGDSAMYLCASSSAGARDQPQHFGDGTRLSIL.

The chain joins TRBV12-3 or TRBV12-4 to TRBJ2-5; 8 nucleotides match TRBD2. Unmatched junction bases numbered 5, after V lost 3 bases and J lost 5 bases. This CDR3 comprises 14 residues. The DNA for the CDR3 is TGTGCCAGCAGTTTCGGACTAGCTCGGGAGACCCAGTACTTC. It encodes CASSFGLARETQYF.